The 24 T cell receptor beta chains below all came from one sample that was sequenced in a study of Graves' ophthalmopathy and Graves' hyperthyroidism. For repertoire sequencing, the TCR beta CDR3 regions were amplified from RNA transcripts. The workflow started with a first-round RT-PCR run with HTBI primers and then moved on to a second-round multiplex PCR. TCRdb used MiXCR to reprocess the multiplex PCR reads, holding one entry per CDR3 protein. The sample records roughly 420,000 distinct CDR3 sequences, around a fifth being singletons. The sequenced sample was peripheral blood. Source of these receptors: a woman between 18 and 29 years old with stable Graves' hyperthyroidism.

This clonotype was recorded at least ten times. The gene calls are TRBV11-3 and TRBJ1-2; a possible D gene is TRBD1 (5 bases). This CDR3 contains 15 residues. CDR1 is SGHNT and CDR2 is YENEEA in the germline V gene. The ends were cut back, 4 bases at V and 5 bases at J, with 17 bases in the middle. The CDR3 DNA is TGTGCCAGCAGCTACGTCCGGGGGTCAGATTATGGCTACACCTTC. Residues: CASSYVRGSDYGYTF.

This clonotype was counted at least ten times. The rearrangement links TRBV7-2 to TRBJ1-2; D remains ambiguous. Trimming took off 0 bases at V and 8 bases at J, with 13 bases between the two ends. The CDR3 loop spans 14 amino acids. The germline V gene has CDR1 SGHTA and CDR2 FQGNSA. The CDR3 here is CASSLAVAPGGYTF. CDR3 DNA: TGTGCCAGCAGCTTAGCGGTGGCGCCGGGAGGCTACACCTTC.

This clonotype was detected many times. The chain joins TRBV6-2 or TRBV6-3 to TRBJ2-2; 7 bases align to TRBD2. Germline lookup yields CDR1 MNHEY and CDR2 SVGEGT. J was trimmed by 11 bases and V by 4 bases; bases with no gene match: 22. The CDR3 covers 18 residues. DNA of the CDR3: TGTGCCAGCAGTTCCCACCTAGGTCATAGCGGGCTCTTCCCCGAGCTGTTTTTT. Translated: CASSSHLGHSGLFPELFF.

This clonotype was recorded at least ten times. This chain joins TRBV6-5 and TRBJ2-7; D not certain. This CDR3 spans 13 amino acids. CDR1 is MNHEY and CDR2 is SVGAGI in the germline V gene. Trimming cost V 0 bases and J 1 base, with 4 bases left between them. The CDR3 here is CASSYSRSYEQYF. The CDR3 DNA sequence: TGTGCCAGCAGTTACTCGAGGTCCTACGAGCAGTACTTC.

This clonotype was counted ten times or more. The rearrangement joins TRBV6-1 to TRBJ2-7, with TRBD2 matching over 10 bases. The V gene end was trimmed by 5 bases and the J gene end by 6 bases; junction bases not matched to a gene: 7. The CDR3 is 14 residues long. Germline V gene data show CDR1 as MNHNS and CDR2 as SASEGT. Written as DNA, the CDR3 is TGTGCCAGCAGTCTGTCTAGCGGGGGTTTCGAGCAGTACTTC. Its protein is CASSLSSGGFEQYF.

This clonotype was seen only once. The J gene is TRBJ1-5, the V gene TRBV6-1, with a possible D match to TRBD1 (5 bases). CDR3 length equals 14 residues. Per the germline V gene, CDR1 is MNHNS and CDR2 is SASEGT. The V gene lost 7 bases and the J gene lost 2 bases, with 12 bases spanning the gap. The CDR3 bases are TGTGCCAGCATGGAATGGGGCGGCAATCAGCCCCAGCATTTT. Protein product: CASMEWGGNQPQHF.

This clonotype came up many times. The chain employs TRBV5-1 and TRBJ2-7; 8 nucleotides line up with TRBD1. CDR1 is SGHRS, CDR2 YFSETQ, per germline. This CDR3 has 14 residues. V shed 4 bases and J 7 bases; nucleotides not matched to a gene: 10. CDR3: CASSEGQAQGEQYF. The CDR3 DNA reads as TGCGCCAGCAGCGAGGGACAGGCTCAAGGGGAGCAGTACTTC.

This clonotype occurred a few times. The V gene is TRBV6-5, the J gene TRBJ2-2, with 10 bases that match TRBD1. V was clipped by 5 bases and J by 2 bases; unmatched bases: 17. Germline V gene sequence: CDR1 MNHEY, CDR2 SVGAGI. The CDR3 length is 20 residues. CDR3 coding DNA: TGTGCCAGCAGTCGCGGGACAGGGGCCCCTGGCAGGGGCAACACCGGGGAGCTGTTTTTT. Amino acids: CASSRGTGAPGRGNTGELFF.

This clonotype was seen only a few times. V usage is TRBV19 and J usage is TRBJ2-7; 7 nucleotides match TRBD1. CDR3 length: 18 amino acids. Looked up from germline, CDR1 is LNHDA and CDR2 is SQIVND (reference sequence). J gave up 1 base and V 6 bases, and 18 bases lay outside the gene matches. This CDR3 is CASSVYPESGTVSYEQYF. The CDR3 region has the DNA TGTGCCAGTAGCGTATATCCAGAATCCGGGACAGTTTCCTACGAGCAGTACTTC.

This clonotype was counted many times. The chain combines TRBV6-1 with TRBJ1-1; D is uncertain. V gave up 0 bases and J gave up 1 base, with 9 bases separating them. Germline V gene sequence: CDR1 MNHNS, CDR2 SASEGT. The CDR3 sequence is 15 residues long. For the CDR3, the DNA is TGTGCCAGCAGTGAAGCGCTTCGAAGGAACACTGAAGCTTTCTTT. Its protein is CASSEALRRNTEAFF.

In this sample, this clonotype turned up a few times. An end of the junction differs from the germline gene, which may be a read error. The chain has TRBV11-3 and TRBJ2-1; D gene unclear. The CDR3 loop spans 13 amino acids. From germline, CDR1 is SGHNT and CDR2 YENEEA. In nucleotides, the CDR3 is TGTGCCAGCAGCTTAGGGGCTACATATGAGAAGTTCTTC. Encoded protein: CASSLGATYEKFF.

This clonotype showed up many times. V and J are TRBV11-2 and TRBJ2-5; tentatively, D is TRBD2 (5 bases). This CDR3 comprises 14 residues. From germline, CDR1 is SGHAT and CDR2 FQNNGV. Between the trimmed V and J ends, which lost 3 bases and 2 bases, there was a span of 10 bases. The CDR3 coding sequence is TGTGCCAGCAGCTTTAGCCGCGGGCAAGAGACCCAGTACTTC. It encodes CASSFSRGQETQYF.

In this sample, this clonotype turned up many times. The CDR3 protein is CAISEGVTNYGYTF. CDR3 DNA: TGTGCCATCAGTGAAGGGGTGACTAACTATGGCTACACCTTC. J is TRBJ1-2 and V is TRBV10-3, with D possibly being TRBD1 (5 bases). There are 14 residues in the CDR3. CDR1 is ENHRY and CDR2 is SYGVKD in the germline V gene. V gave up 3 bases and J gave up 0 bases, with 8 bases separating them.

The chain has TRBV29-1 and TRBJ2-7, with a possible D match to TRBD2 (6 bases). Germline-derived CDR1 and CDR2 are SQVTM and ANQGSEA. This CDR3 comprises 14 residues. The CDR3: CSADRDSPPHEQYF. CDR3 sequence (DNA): TGCAGTGCCGATCGGGACTCACCTCCCCACGAGCAGTACTTC.

CDR3 nucleotides: TGTGCCAGCAGTGAGGATACTCTACCTGGGGGCTACACCTTC. Translation: CASSEDTLPGGYTF. V and J are TRBV6-1 and TRBJ1-2; D gene ambiguous. Germline V lookup: CDR1 MNHNS, CDR2 SASEGT. This CDR3 has 14 residues. Trimming removed 3 bases at V and 8 bases at J, with 16 bases between.

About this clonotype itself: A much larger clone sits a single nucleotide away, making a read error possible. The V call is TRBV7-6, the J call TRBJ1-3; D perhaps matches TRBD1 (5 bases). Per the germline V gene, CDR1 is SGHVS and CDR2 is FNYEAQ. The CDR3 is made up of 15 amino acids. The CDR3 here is CASCLTAGSGNTIYF. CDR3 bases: TGTGCCAGCTGCTTAACTGCAGGGTCTGGAAACACCATATATTTT.

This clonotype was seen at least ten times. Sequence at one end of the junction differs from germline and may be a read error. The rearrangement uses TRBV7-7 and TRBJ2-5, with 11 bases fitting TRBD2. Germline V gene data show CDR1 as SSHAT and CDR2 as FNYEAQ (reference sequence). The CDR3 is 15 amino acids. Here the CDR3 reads CASSLLTSGVETQYF. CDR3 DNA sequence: TGTGCTAGCAGCTTATTGACTAGCGGGGTTGAGACCCAGTACTTC. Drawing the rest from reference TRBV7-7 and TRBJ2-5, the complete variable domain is GAGVSQSPRYKVTKRGQDVTLRCDPISSHATLYWYQQALGQGPEFLTYFNYEAQPDKSGLPSDRFSAERPEGSISTLTIQRTEQRDSAMYRCASSLLTSGVETQYFGPGTRLLVL.

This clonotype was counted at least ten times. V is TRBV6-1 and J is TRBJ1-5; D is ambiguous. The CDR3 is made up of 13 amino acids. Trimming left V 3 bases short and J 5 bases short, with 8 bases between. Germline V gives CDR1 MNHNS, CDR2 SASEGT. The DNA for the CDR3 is TGTGCCAGCAGTGATCGGTGGGATCAGCCCCAGCATTTT. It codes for CASSDRWDQPQHF.

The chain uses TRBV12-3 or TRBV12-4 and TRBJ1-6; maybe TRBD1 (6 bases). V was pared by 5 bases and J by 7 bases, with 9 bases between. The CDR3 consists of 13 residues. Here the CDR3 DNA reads TGTGCCAGCAGTCGGACAGCCAATTCACCCCTCCACTTT. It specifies CASSRTANSPLHF.

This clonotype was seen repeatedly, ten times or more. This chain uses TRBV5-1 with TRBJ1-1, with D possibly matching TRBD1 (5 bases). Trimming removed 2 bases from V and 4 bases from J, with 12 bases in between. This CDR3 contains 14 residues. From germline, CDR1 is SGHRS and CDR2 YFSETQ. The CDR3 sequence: CASSFQGVSTEAFF. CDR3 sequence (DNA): TGCGCCAGCAGCTTTCAGGGTGTGAGCACTGAAGCTTTCTTT. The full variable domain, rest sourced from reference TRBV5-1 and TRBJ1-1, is KAGVTQTPRYLIKTRGQQVTLSCSPISGHRSVSWYQQTPGQGLQFLFEYFSETQRNKGNFPGRFSGRQFSNSRSEMNVSTLELGDSALYLCASSFQGVSTEAFFGQGTRLTVV.

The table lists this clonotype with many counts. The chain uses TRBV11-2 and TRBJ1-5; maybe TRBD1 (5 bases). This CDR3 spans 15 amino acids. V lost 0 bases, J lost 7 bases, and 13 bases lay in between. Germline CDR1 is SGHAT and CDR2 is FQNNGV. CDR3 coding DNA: TGTGCCAGCAGCTTAGATTCCTCAGGGTACCAGCCCCAGCATTTT. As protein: CASSLDSSGYQPQHF.

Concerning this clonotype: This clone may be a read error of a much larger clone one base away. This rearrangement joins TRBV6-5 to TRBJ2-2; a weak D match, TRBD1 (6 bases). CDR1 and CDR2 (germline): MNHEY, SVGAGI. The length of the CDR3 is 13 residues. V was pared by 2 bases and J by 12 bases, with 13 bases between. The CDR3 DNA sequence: TGTGCCAGCAGTTACCCAGGACAGAGACAGCTGTTTTTT. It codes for CASSYPGQRQLFF.

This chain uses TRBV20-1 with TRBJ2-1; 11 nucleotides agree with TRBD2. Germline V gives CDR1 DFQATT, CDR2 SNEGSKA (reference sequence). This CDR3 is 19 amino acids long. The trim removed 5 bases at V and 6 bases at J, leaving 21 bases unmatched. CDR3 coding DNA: TGCAGTGCTCCGCCTACTAGCGGGGGTAGCGCTTTTCAAGGCAATGAGCAGTTCTTC. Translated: CSAPPTSGGSAFQGNEQFF.

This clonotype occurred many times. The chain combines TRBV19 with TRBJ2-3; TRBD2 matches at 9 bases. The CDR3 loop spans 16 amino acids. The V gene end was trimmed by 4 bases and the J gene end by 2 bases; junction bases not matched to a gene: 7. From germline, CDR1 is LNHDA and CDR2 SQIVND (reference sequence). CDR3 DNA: TGTGCCAGTAGTACCCGTCTAGCGGGGTTCACAGATACGCAGTATTTT. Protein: CASSTRLAGFTDTQYF. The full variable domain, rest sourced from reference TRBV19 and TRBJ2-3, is DGGITQSPKYLFRKEGQNVTLSCEQNLNHDAMYWYRQDPGQGLRLIYYSQIVNDFQKGDIAEGYSVSREKKESFPLTVTSAQKNPTAFYLCASSTRLAGFTDTQYFGPGTRLTVL.